This record concerns one T cell receptor (beta chain) sequence. Its antigen is still unknown. The germline and genes are mouse ones. The read stops 1 residue short of the end of the CDR3; the missing end is completed from the germline J gene. This entry is derived from a study of tissue T cells after allogeneic stem cell transplantation. General observations from the study: Across patients, clones rarely overlapped, yet motif clusters were shared tissue-specifically. Anatomically similar tissues had similar TCR repertoires within each patient. Limitations included a small, clinically heterogeneous cohort and limited sampling depth. Blood and spleen captured only part of the tissue TCR repertoire.

CDR3 size: 12 residues. The V gene's germline CDR1 is NNHDY and CDR2 SYVADS. V shed 2 bases and J shed 5 bases, with 8 bases lying between them. Libraries were prepared by immunoSEQ multiplex PCR; TCRdb keeps only in-frame clonotypes and omits some of them. The data hold 48,000 or so clones, with about 73% observed a single time. The chain links TRBV13-3 to TRBJ2-7, with D perhaps TRBD1 (6 bases). The origin of this receptor is a pool of C57BL/6 mice in good health. The material sequenced was sorted cells pooled from one or two spleens. CDR3 DNA (partial): TGTGCCAGCAGTGAGTCAGGGGATGAACAGTAC. Translating gives CASSESGDEQY. The whole CDR3 protein is CASSESGDEQYF.